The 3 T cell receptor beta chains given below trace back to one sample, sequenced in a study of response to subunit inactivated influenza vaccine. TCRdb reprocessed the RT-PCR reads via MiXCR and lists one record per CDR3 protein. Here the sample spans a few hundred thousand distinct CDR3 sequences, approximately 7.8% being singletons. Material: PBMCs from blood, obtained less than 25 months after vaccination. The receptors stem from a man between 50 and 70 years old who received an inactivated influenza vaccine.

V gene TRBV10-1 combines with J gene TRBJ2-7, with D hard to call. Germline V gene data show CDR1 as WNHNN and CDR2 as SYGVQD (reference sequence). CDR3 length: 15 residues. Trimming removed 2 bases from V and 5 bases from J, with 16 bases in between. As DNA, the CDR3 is TGCGCCAGCAGTGAGAAAGTTAAAGCGAGGAACGAGCAGTACTTC. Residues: CASSEKVKARNEQYF.

CDR3 sequence: CASSLDRRNNEQFF. The DNA for the CDR3 is TGTGCCAGCAGCTTAGATCGTAGGAACAATGAGCAGTTCTTC. The V call is TRBV11-2, the J call TRBJ2-1; D is unresolved. Germline assignment: CDR1 SGHAT and CDR2 FQNNGV. V lost 0 bases, J lost 5 bases, and 8 bases lay in between. This CDR3 contains 14 residues.

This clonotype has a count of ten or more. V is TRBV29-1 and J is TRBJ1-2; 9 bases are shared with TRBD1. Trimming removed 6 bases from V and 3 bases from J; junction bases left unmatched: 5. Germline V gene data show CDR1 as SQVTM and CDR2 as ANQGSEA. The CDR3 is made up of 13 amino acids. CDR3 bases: TGCAGCGTCCGGACAGGGGTTGACTATGGCTACACCTTC. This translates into CSVRTGVDYGYTF. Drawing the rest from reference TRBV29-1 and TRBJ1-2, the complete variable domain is SAVISQKPSRDICQRGTSLTIQCQVDSQVTMMFWYRQQPGQSLTLIATANQGSEATYESGFVIDKFPISRPNLTFSTLTVSNMSPEDSSIYLCSVRTGVDYGYTFGSGTRLTVV.